Presented here are 27 T cell receptor beta chains from one specimen sequenced in a study of cytomegalovirus exposure and HLA in healthy donors. Primers: 60 Vbeta forward and 13 Jbeta reverse. Method: immunoSEQ multiplex PCR; TCRdb's copy keeps in-frame clones and lacks some. The sample lists about 200,000 clones; roughly four fifths were seen once. Sequencing input: PBMCs. The receptors were sampled from a girl between 5 and 17 years old in good health and CMV-seronegative.

The chain employs TRBV27 and TRBJ1-2; 7 bases align to TRBD1. After removal of 6 bases from V and 8 bases from J, the junction contained 9 bases not matched to a gene. The CDR3 has 13 amino acids. CDR1 is MNHEY and CDR2 is SMNVEV in the germline V gene (reference sequence). The CDR3 spells CASSSSQGRGYTF. The CDR3 DNA is TGTGCCAGCAGCTCGTCACAGGGGCGAGGCTACACCTTC.

This rearrangement joins TRBV28 to TRBJ1-3, with 11 bases lining up with TRBD1. The CDR3 spans 16 residues. V lost 5 bases, J lost 2 bases, and 5 bases stayed unmatched. In germline, CDR1 is MDHEN, CDR2 SYDVKM. CDR3 amino acids: CASSQTGQGAGNTIYF. As DNA, the CDR3 is TGTGCCAGCAGTCAAACGGGACAGGGGGCTGGAAACACCATATATTTT.

The rearrangement links TRBV6-1 to TRBJ1-5, with D hard to call. This CDR3 is built from 14 residues. Between the trimmed V and J ends, which lost 3 bases and 6 bases, there was a span of 12 bases. CDR1 is MNHNS, CDR2 SASEGT, per germline. Here the CDR3 reads CASSELGVGQPQHF. The CDR3 DNA is TGTGCCAGCAGTGAGCTCGGGGTCGGTCAGCCCCAGCATTTT.

This clone came up once. This chain links TRBV7-9 with TRBJ2-1; the D gene is possibly TRBD2 (6 bases). CDR1 is SEHNR and CDR2 is FQNEAQ in the germline V gene (reference sequence). With 5 bases removed from V and 6 bases from J, the gap between germline ends came to 14 bases. CDR3 size: 14 residues. CDR3 amino acids: CASSIDLASNEQFF. The CDR3 DNA follows: TGTGCCAGCAGCATCGACCTAGCGAGCAATGAGCAGTTCTTC.

The chain couples TRBV6-1 to TRBJ2-1, with no clear D. The germline V gene has CDR1 MNHNS and CDR2 SASEGT. The CDR3 contains 10 residues. Trimming left V 8 bases short and J 6 bases short, with 5 bases between. The CDR3 is CASVLNEQFF. The CDR3 nucleotides are TGTGCCAGCGTACTCAATGAGCAGTTCTTC.

The chain links TRBV5-1 to TRBJ1-6; a possible D gene is TRBD1 (5 bases). CDR1 is SGHRS and CDR2 is YFSETQ in the germline V gene. This CDR3 has 19 residues. Trimming removed 1 base at V and 6 bases at J, with 23 bases between. CDR3 DNA: TGCGCCAGCAGCTTGTTTAGATCCCAACAACGGGGGGGTAATTCACCCCTCCACTTT. Translated: CASSLFRSQQRGGNSPLHF.

Remarks on this clone: One end of the junction does not line up with germline, which may come from a read error. The gene calls are TRBV6-1 and TRBJ2-7; 7 bases align to TRBD2. The CDR3 sequence is 13 residues long. Germline V gene lookup returns CDR1 MNHNS and CDR2 SASEGT. The CDR3 DNA follows: TGTGCCAGCAGTGAAGCTAACCCGGCTAGCGGAACCTTC. Translation gives CASSEANPASGTF.

The count of this clone is one. The chain has TRBV9 and TRBJ1-2, with D tentatively TRBD1 (5 bases). Per germline, CDR1 SGDLS and CDR2 YYNGEE. This CDR3 has 16 amino acids. Deletions cut 3 bases from V and 5 bases from J, with 20 bases between. Written as DNA, the CDR3 is TGTGCCAGCAGCGATCGCCCCGGATCCGGGGGGTATGGCTACACCTTC. Translated: CASSDRPGSGGYGYTF.

The chain combines TRBV11-3 with TRBJ2-3; a possible D gene is TRBD2 (6 bases). Germline values: CDR1 SGHNT, CDR2 YENEEA. Trimming left V 4 bases short and J 0 bases short, with 17 bases between. This CDR3 spans 17 amino acids. The CDR3 loop is CASSSSLADISTDTQYF. CDR3 coding DNA: TGTGCCAGCAGCTCCTCTTTAGCGGATATAAGCACAGATACGCAGTATTTT.

In DNA form, the CDR3 reads TGTGCCAGCAGCGTCGGGGACAATGGGAACGAGCAGTACTTC. It yields the protein CASSVGDNGNEQYF. The J gene is TRBJ2-5, the V gene TRBV9, with D tentatively TRBD1 (6 bases). The J call may be faulty, since TRBJ2-7 better matches the DNA end. CDR1 and CDR2 (germline): SGDLS, YYNGEE. The CDR3 runs to 14 residues.

This chain joins TRBV5-6 and TRBJ2-1, with D possibly being TRBD1 (6 bases). V gave up 1 base and J gave up 14 bases, with 13 bases separating them. Germline loops: CDR1 SGHDT, CDR2 YYEEEE. The CDR3 extends over 12 amino acids. The CDR3 DNA follows: TGTGCCAGCAGCTTGCCCGGGACATATAAGTTCTTC. This encodes CASSLPGTYKFF.

J is TRBJ2-5 and V is TRBV5-8; 7 bases match TRBD2. Germline V gene lookup returns CDR1 SGHTS and CDR2 YDEGEE. V dropped 0 bases and J dropped 7; count of bases not matched to a gene: 6. The length of the CDR3 is 14 residues. This CDR3 is CASSLAGGGGTQYF. As DNA, the CDR3 is TGTGCCAGCAGCTTGGCCGGCGGGGGAGGGACCCAGTACTTC.

The chain is built from TRBV2 and TRBJ1-2; TRBD1 matches at 8 bases. The length of the CDR3 is 13 residues. V dropped 4 bases and J dropped 3; count of bases not matched to a gene: 1. Germline V gene data show CDR1 as SNHLY and CDR2 as FYNNEI. The chain's CDR3 is CASSAQGDYGYTF. CDR3 nucleotides: TGTGCCAGCAGTGCACAGGGGGACTATGGCTACACCTTC.

V gene TRBV14 combines with J gene TRBJ1-1, with D possibly matching TRBD1 (5 bases). The CDR3 is 14 residues long. The V gene lost 3 bases and the J gene lost 1 base, with 9 bases spanning the gap. CDR1 and CDR2 (germline): SGHDN, FVKESK. CDR3: CASSQEGRNTEAFF. CDR3 coding DNA: TGTGCCAGCAGCCAGGAGGGGAGGAACACTGAAGCTTTCTTT.

The rearrangement uses TRBV7-8 and TRBJ2-1, with 8 bases matching TRBD1. V was clipped by 8 bases and J by 9 bases; unmatched bases: 12. The CDR3 covers 14 residues. Germline assignment: CDR1 SGHVS and CDR2 FQNEAQ. In nucleotides, the CDR3 is TGTGCCAGCCGACCCCAGGGGGCCCTCGGTGAGCAGTTCTTC. Amino acids: CASRPQGALGEQFF.

The chain is built from TRBV4-1 and TRBJ2-7, with D possibly matching TRBD1 (7 bases). Trimming pared 4 bases from V and 6 bases from J, leaving 16 bases between. Looked up from germline, CDR1 is MGHRA and CDR2 is YSYEKL. This CDR3 contains 14 residues. The CDR3 is CASSRGDSPSEQYF. The CDR3 DNA reads as TGCGCCAGCAGCCGGGGGGACAGTCCTTCCGAGCAGTACTTC.

The chain combines TRBV5-6 with TRBJ1-6; the D gene is possibly TRBD1 (6 bases). The ends were cut back, 0 bases at V and 7 bases at J, with 14 bases in the middle. Germline values: CDR1 SGHDT, CDR2 YYEEEE. The CDR3 is 16 residues long. The CDR3 spells CASSLGGGVWNSPLHF. The CDR3 bases are TGTGCCAGCAGCTTGGGAGGGGGGGTTTGGAATTCACCCCTCCACTTT.

This sequence joins TRBV5-4 and TRBJ2-3; D is ambiguous. The CDR3 extends over 14 amino acids. The V gene's germline CDR1 is SGHNT and CDR2 YYREEE (reference sequence). Trimming stripped 3 bases from V and 3 bases from J, with 11 bases between. The CDR3 region has the DNA TGTGCCAGCAGCTCCAACCAGAGGACAGATACGCAGTATTTT. Protein product: CASSSNQRTDTQYF.

Notes on this clone: This sample includes further DNA sequences coding for the same CDR3. The rearrangement joins TRBV30 to TRBJ2-3; TRBD2 might be the D (7 bases). This CDR3 comprises 15 residues. Germline-derived CDR1 and CDR2 are GTSNPN and SVGIG (reference sequence). The V end was cut by 4 bases, the J end by 6 bases, with 20 bases between. The CDR3 DNA is TGTGCCTGGACCTGGGCGGGGGCACCCACGGATACGCAGTATTTT. Residues: CAWTWAGAPTDTQYF.

The V gene is TRBV19, the J gene TRBJ2-1; perhaps TRBD2 as D (6 bases). The germline V gene encodes CDR1 LNHDA and CDR2 SQIVND (reference sequence). The CDR3 contains 16 residues. V was cut by 7 bases and J by 0 bases, with 16 bases left in between. This CDR3 is CASTPSGGSSYNEQFF. CDR3 bases: TGTGCCAGTACCCCCAGTGGGGGGAGCTCCTACAATGAGCAGTTCTTC.

CDR3: CASSFSIQETQYF. The CDR3 bases are TGTGCCAGCAGCTTTTCCATCCAAGAGACCCAGTACTTC. The chain carries TRBV7-9 and TRBJ2-5; D remains unclear. V was cut by 3 bases and J by 1 base, with 6 bases left in between. The CDR3 has 13 residues. From germline, CDR1 is SEHNR and CDR2 FQNEAQ (reference sequence).

The CDR3 reads CASSQGLQGSATNEKLFF. DNA of the CDR3: TGTGCCAGCAGCCAAGGACTACAGGGGAGTGCAACTAATGAAAAACTGTTTTTT. This rearrangement joins TRBV4-2 to TRBJ1-4; 7 positions agree with TRBD1. The CDR3 is 18 residues long. V gave up 1 base and J gave up 0 bases; unmatched junction bases: 8. Germline loops: CDR1 LGHNA, CDR2 YNFKEQ.

The table lists this clone with a few counts. V and J are TRBV5-8 and TRBJ2-7; D is uncertain. The CDR3 is made up of 13 amino acids. Germline lookup yields CDR1 SGHTS and CDR2 YDEGEE. Trimming took 4 bases from V and 3 from J, leaving 11 bases between them. CDR3 in DNA: TGTGCCAGCAGCCAGGTGGTCCTCTACGAGCAGTACTTC. As protein: CASSQVVLYEQYF.

This clone appeared a single time. The chain is built from TRBV28 and TRBJ2-5; D remains ambiguous. CDR1 is MDHEN and CDR2 is SYDVKM in the germline V gene. CDR3 length: 13 amino acids. The V and J ends lost 5 bases and 4 bases respectively, with 11 bases between them. CDR3 loop: CASSPPIPETQYF. CDR3 bases: TGTGCCAGCAGTCCCCCCATTCCAGAGACCCAGTACTTC. The variable domain in full, with the rest retrieved from reference TRBV28 and TRBJ2-5, is DVKVTQSSRYLVKRTGEKVFLECVQDMDHENMFWYRQDPGLGLRLIYFSYDVKMKEKGDIPEGYSVSREKKERFSLILESASTNQTSMYLCASSPPIPETQYFGPGTRLLVL.

This clone has only a few counts. The chain uses TRBV29-1 and TRBJ1-1; 12 positions agree with TRBD1. This CDR3 spans 12 amino acids. V lost 7 bases, J lost 7 bases, and 4 bases stayed unmatched. The germline V gene has CDR1 SQVTM and CDR2 ANQGSEA. CDR3 coding DNA: TGCAGCGGGGGACAGGGGGCGAGTGAAGCTTTCTTT. Residues: CSGGQGASEAFF.

This clone has just one count. The V call is TRBV6-1, the J call TRBJ2-5, with 7 bases lining up with TRBD1. Judging by the DNA end, TRBJ2-7 fits better; the J call may be wrong. Germline-derived CDR1 and CDR2 are MNHNS and SASEGT. The CDR3 is made up of 13 amino acids. CDR3 loop: CASSWDSAYEQYF. CDR3 sequence (DNA): TGTGCCAGCAGTTGGGACAGCGCCTACGAGCAGTACTTC.

V and J are TRBV11-2 and TRBJ1-2; 9 bases fit TRBD1. The CDR3 covers 15 residues. Germline values: CDR1 SGHAT, CDR2 FQNNGV. With V trimmed by 3 bases and J by 6 bases, 8 bases remained unmatched. The CDR3 region is CASSFSGTGPDGYTF. In DNA, the CDR3 is TGTGCCAGCAGCTTCTCCGGGACAGGGCCCGATGGCTACACCTTC. Combining the CDR3 with reference TRBV11-2 and TRBJ1-2 gives the whole variable domain EAGVAQSPRYKIIEKRQSVAFWCNPISGHATLYWYQQILGQGPKLLIQFQNNGVVDDSQLPKDRFSAERLKGVDSTLKIQPAKLEDSAVYLCASSFSGTGPDGYTFGSGTRLTVV.